The 2 T cell receptor beta chains presented below share a single source sample, sequenced in a study of T-cell memory formation after mild COVID-19. TCRdb passed the 5' RACE reads through MiXCR, listing each CDR3 protein once. In the table there are about 560,000 distinct CDR3 sequences, about 20% of which are singletons. The sequencing sample was made of PBMCs or a T cell subset sorted from them (not recorded which). These receptors originate from an adult woman who had mild COVID-19 (a few samples of this study predate the infection). Cell type and time point are not known.

This clonotype was counted many times. In DNA, the CDR3 is TGTGCCAGCAGCGTAGGGACAGGGAGGAGGACCTACAATGAGCAGTTCTTC. This codes for CASSVGTGRRTYNEQFF. The V gene is TRBV9, the J gene TRBJ2-1, with 8 bases matching TRBD1. CDR3 size: 17 residues. The germline V gene encodes CDR1 SGDLS and CDR2 YYNGEE. J was trimmed by 2 bases and V by 0 bases; bases with no gene match: 7.

V and J are TRBV24-1 and TRBJ2-3, with TRBD1 matching 9 bases. Germline lookup yields CDR1 KGHDR and CDR2 SFDVKD. The CDR3 runs to 19 residues. V shed 4 bases, J shed 4 bases, and the junction held 17 bases outside the gene matches. CDR3 sequence: CATSDRYQGQGERADTQYF. The CDR3 DNA reads as TGTGCCACCAGTGACCGATACCAGGGACAGGGTGAGAGGGCAGATACGCAGTATTTT.